This T cell receptor (beta chain) comes out of a study of Ad26.COV2.S vaccination and SARS-CoV-2 variants. This clone was observed a single time. The repertoire was sequenced with immunoSEQ multiplex PCR; TCRdb's copy has only in-frame clones and lacks some. This table holds 200,000 to 300,000 clones, about 83% found once. Treatment meaning: approximately 18 received Ad26.COV2.S at low or high dose, single or two shots; 5 received placebo; per-sample allocation not given. Material that was analyzed had been drawn on day 63 after the first vaccine or placebo injection. Recruitment in Boston yielded a donor of adult age, 18-55 years. Vaccination used an Ad26 vector expressing Wuhan-strain SARS-CoV-2 spike. The clonotype comes from a person aged 18 to 59 who received the Ad26.COV2.S COVID-19 vaccine or a placebo. Sequences were derived from peripheral blood, sampled in a trial of Ad26.COV2.S vaccine versus placebo.

The CDR3 here is CASSPRQGNTEAFF. DNA for the CDR3: TGTGCCAGCAGCCCCCGACAGGGCAACACTGAAGCTTTCTTT. This sequence joins TRBV13 and TRBJ1-1, with 7 positions matching TRBD1. V lost 5 bases to trimming and J lost 2 bases; unmatched junction nucleotides: 5. This CDR3 contains 14 residues. Germline V gene sequence: CDR1 PRHDT, CDR2 FYEKMQ (reference sequence).